The 5 T cell receptor beta chains below were found in one sample sequenced in a study of blood T cell repertoires in COVID-19. The assay was immunoSEQ multiplex PCR, and TCRdb's table has in-frame clones only and misses some. The sample consists of about 97,000 clones, 85% of them appearing once. The sequenced sample was peripheral blood. These receptors originate from a woman in her sixties or seventies with active or convalescent COVID-19.

V is TRBV28 and J is TRBJ1-2; weak D call: TRBD1 (5 bases). The V gene lost 7 bases and the J gene lost 4 bases, with 10 bases spanning the gap. CDR1 is MDHEN, CDR2 SYDVKM, per germline. This CDR3 has 12 amino acids. The CDR3 loop reads CASKTGLYGYTF. DNA of the CDR3: TGTGCCAGCAAAACAGGCCTCTATGGCTACACCTTC.

This sequence joins TRBV7-8 and TRBJ2-3, with 9 bases matching TRBD2. J lost 3 bases, V lost 3 bases, and 10 bases had no gene match. This CDR3 comprises 17 residues. The V gene's germline CDR1 is SGHVS and CDR2 FQNEAQ. CDR3 DNA sequence: TGTGCCAGCAGCTTTGAAAGAGCGGGGGGAAGGACAGATACGCAGTATTTT. This sequence encodes CASSFERAGGRTDTQYF.

CDR3 DNA: TGTGCCTGGACCCTCGGGGACAGAAATAATTCACCCCTCCACTTT. Amino acids: CAWTLGDRNNSPLHF. This chain joins TRBV30 and TRBJ1-6; TRBD1 matches at 7 bases. V lost 4 bases and J lost 5; bases outside the gene matches: 8. The CDR3 totals 15 residues. Looked up from germline, CDR1 is GTSNPN and CDR2 is SVGIG (reference sequence).

The rearrangement joins TRBV10-3 to TRBJ1-2; 11 positions match TRBD1. Germline CDR1 ENHRY, CDR2 SYGVKD. The CDR3 has 15 amino acids. V lost 4 bases to trimming and J lost 8 bases; unmatched junction nucleotides: 9. Written as DNA, the CDR3 is TGTGCCATCAGTGTGAGGACAGGGGGCGCCCAAGGCTACACCTTC. This encodes CAISVRTGGAQGYTF.

V usage is TRBV6-5 and J usage is TRBJ1-3; TRBD1 aligns across 8 bases. The CDR3 runs 15 residues. Germline CDR1 reads MNHEY; CDR2 reads SVGAGI. V shed 6 bases and J 0 bases; nucleotides not matched to a gene: 4. The CDR3 coding sequence is TGTGCCAGCAGGGCGACAGGGGTCTCTGGAAACACCATATATTTT. Protein product: CASRATGVSGNTIYF.